These T cell receptor beta chains were read from a single sample in a study of cytomegalovirus exposure and HLA in healthy donors. Measured with immunoSEQ multiplex PCR; TCRdb has only the in-frame clones, and not every one. In the table there are tens of thousands of clones, about 60% of which are singletons. Sequences were obtained from PBMCs. The receptors here all came from a woman in her fifties or sixties in good health and CMV-seronegative. Both conserved end residues are part of each CDR3. The order of the fields is clone size, V gene, CDR3 length, J gene, D gene, CDR3 DNA, CDR3 protein. D genes are given only for firm matches. Clone size, where shown, is once, few, many, or a class for clones that have expanded.

clone_size: -; v_call: TRBV4-3; cdr3_length: 14; j_call: TRBJ2-3; d_call: TRBD2; cdr3_nt: TGCGCCAGCAGCCCGCTAGCGGGAGCAGATACGCAGTATTTT; cdr3_aa: CASSPLAGADTQYF
clone_size: few; v_call: TRBV6-5; cdr3_length: 15; j_call: TRBJ2-5; d_call: TRBD2; cdr3_nt: TGTGCCAGCAGTTACCGACTAGCGGGAGGGGAGACCCAGTACTTC; cdr3_aa: CASSYRLAGGETQYF
clone_size: -; v_call: TRBV29-1; cdr3_length: 15; j_call: TRBJ1-1; d_call: -; cdr3_nt: TGCAGCGGGGCCCCGTATTCTGAAGGGGTCACTGAAGCTTTCTTT; cdr3_aa: CSGAPYSEGVTEAFF
clone_size: -; v_call: TRBV5-1; cdr3_length: 15; j_call: TRBJ2-1; d_call: -; cdr3_nt: TGCGCCAGCAGCGTTTCTTGGAGCGGCTACAATGAGCAGTTCTTC; cdr3_aa: CASSVSWSGYNEQFF
clone_size: -; v_call: TRBV28; cdr3_length: 13; j_call: TRBJ2-5; d_call: -; cdr3_nt: TGTGCCAGCAGTTTAATTTACACAGAGACCCAGTACTTC; cdr3_aa: CASSLIYTETQYF
clone_size: few; v_call: TRBV15; cdr3_length: 13; j_call: TRBJ1-4; d_call: -; cdr3_nt: TGTGCCACCAGCAGGGGACTAAATGAAAAACTGTTTTTT; cdr3_aa: CATSRGLNEKLFF
clone_size: -; v_call: TRBV6-5; cdr3_length: 15; j_call: TRBJ2-7; d_call: -; cdr3_nt: TGTGCCAGCAGCCCCCTCGGGCGGGGATCCTACGAGCAGTACTTC; cdr3_aa: CASSPLGRGSYEQYF
clone_size: -; v_call: TRBV20-1; cdr3_length: 11; j_call: TRBJ2-3; d_call: -; cdr3_nt: TGCAGTGCTAGCTCTGAGGGTACGCAGTATTTT; cdr3_aa: CSASSEGTQYF
clone_size: once; v_call: TRBV7-9; cdr3_length: 16; j_call: TRBJ2-7; d_call: TRBD1; cdr3_nt: TGTGCCAGCAGCTCGGACACAGGGGGCCCTTCCTACGAGCAGTACTTC; cdr3_aa: CASSSDTGGPSYEQYF
clone_size: -; v_call: TRBV5-4; cdr3_length: 14; j_call: TRBJ2-3; d_call: -; cdr3_nt: TGTGCCAGCAGCCTTCCAGGCCGCTCAGATACGCAGTATTTT; cdr3_aa: CASSLPGRSDTQYF
clone_size: many; v_call: TRBV18; cdr3_length: 15; j_call: TRBJ2-7; d_call: -; cdr3_nt: TGTGCCAGCTCACTGGCCCCGGGCGCGGGCTACGAGCAGTACTTC; cdr3_aa: CASSLAPGAGYEQYF
clone_size: once; v_call: TRBV9; cdr3_length: 14; j_call: TRBJ1-2; d_call: -; cdr3_nt: TGTGCCAGCAGCGTAGGTCGGGGATCCTATGGCTACACCTTC; cdr3_aa: CASSVGRGSYGYTF
clone_size: -; v_call: TRBV6-5; cdr3_length: 13; j_call: TRBJ1-3; d_call: -; cdr3_nt: TGTGCCAGCAGTGTAGCCTCTGGAAACACCATATATTTT; cdr3_aa: CASSVASGNTIYF
clone_size: few; v_call: TRBV18; cdr3_length: 15; j_call: TRBJ2-5; d_call: -; cdr3_nt: TGTGCCAGCTCACCAGATCAAGGGGGAGAAGAGACCCAGTACTTC; cdr3_aa: CASSPDQGGEETQYF
clone_size: -; v_call: TRBV5-1; cdr3_length: 15; j_call: TRBJ2-3; d_call: TRBD2; cdr3_nt: TGCGCCAGCAGCTTGGCGGCTAGCGGGACAGATACGCAGTATTTT; cdr3_aa: CASSLAASGTDTQYF
clone_size: -; v_call: TRBV11-2; cdr3_length: 16; j_call: TRBJ1-2; d_call: -; cdr3_nt: TGTGCCAGCACTCCGGCGGCTCAAGGAGGGTTCTATGGCTACACCTTC; cdr3_aa: CASTPAAQGGFYGYTF
clone_size: -; v_call: TRBV5-1; cdr3_length: 14; j_call: TRBJ2-1; d_call: -; cdr3_nt: TGCGCCAGCAGCCCCCCCCGTCCGGGGAGTGAGCAGTTCTTC; cdr3_aa: CASSPPRPGSEQFF
clone_size: -; v_call: TRBV9; cdr3_length: 12; j_call: TRBJ1-1; d_call: -; cdr3_nt: TGTGCCAGCAGCGTAGCCGGGACTGAAGCTTTCTTT; cdr3_aa: CASSVAGTEAFF
clone_size: -; v_call: TRBV5-1; cdr3_length: 17; j_call: TRBJ2-6; d_call: TRBD1; cdr3_nt: TGCGCCAGCAGCCCGGGGACAGGGGGACTGGGGGCCAACGTCCTGACTTTC; cdr3_aa: CASSPGTGGLGANVLTF
clone_size: few; v_call: TRBV19; cdr3_length: 14; j_call: TRBJ2-7; d_call: TRBD1; cdr3_nt: TGTGCCAGCAAATCCGGGACAGGGGGCTCCGAGCAGTACTTC; cdr3_aa: CASKSGTGGSEQYF
clone_size: few; v_call: TRBV2; cdr3_length: 15; j_call: TRBJ1-2; d_call: TRBD1; cdr3_nt: TGTGCCAGCAGTGAAAGGGACAGGGGTTCGCATGGCTACACCTTC; cdr3_aa: CASSERDRGSHGYTF
clone_size: -; v_call: TRBV5-4; cdr3_length: 16; j_call: TRBJ2-7; d_call: TRBD1; cdr3_nt: TGTGCCAGCAGCCCCAAAGGGACAGGGTATTCCCTCGAGCAGTACTTC; cdr3_aa: CASSPKGTGYSLEQYF
clone_size: -; v_call: TRBV7-2; cdr3_length: 16; j_call: TRBJ2-7; d_call: TRBD1; cdr3_nt: TGTGCCAGCAGCCTCACCGGGACAGTCGACTCCTACGAGCAGTACTTC; cdr3_aa: CASSLTGTVDSYEQYF
clone_size: -; v_call: TRBV2; cdr3_length: 15; j_call: TRBJ2-7; d_call: TRBD2; cdr3_nt: TGTGCCAGCAGCGCCGGACTAGCGGACACCTACGAGCAGTACTTC; cdr3_aa: CASSAGLADTYEQYF
clone_size: -; v_call: TRBV19; cdr3_length: 16; j_call: TRBJ2-7; d_call: TRBD2; cdr3_nt: TGTGCCAGTAGTATAGGACTAGCGGGAGGACGCTACGAGCAGTACTTC; cdr3_aa: CASSIGLAGGRYEQYF
clone_size: -; v_call: TRBV6-4; cdr3_length: 13; j_call: TRBJ1-1; d_call: TRBD1; cdr3_nt: TGTGCCAGCAGGGGACAGGGGGGCACTGAAGCTTTCTTT; cdr3_aa: CASRGQGGTEAFF
clone_size: -; v_call: TRBV6-5; cdr3_length: 12; j_call: TRBJ2-7; d_call: -; cdr3_nt: TGTGCCAGCAGTGCCGGGGGCTACGAGCAGTACTTC; cdr3_aa: CASSAGGYEQYF
clone_size: -; v_call: TRBV11-3; cdr3_length: 15; j_call: TRBJ1-1; d_call: TRBD1; cdr3_nt: TGTGCCAGCAGCCAGCCTCGGACAGGGAACACTGAAGCTTTCTTT; cdr3_aa: CASSQPRTGNTEAFF
clone_size: -; v_call: TRBV7-2; cdr3_length: 14; j_call: TRBJ2-7; d_call: -; cdr3_nt: TGTGCCAGCAGCCCCACTAGGAGCCCCTACGAGCAGTACTTC; cdr3_aa: CASSPTRSPYEQYF
clone_size: -; v_call: TRBV27; cdr3_length: 14; j_call: TRBJ2-7; d_call: -; cdr3_nt: TGTGCCAGCAGGCGCGGGGACGTCGGGTGGGAGCAGTACTTC; cdr3_aa: CASRRGDVGWEQYF
clone_size: -; v_call: TRBV27; cdr3_length: 14; j_call: TRBJ2-2; d_call: -; cdr3_nt: TGTGCCAGCAGTTTAGGAGGAGCCGCCGGGGAGCTGTTTTTT; cdr3_aa: CASSLGGAAGELFF
clone_size: -; v_call: TRBV7-5; cdr3_length: 15; j_call: TRBJ2-1; d_call: -; cdr3_nt: TGTGCCAGAAGCTTGGTAGCGGGAGGCGACAATGAGCAGTTCTTC; cdr3_aa: CARSLVAGGDNEQFF